Listed here are 17 T cell receptor beta chains from one sample, sequenced in a study of siplizumab effects on memory and regulatory T cells. The protocol was immunoSEQ multiplex PCR, while the TCRdb copy is restricted to in-frame clones and leaves out a portion. This table holds 80,000 to 95,000 clones, around 95% found once. The source material was CD8+ T cells sorted from blood. All receptors come from a human donor in good health.

This chain joins TRBV27 and TRBJ2-5; D is possibly TRBD1 (5 bases). CDR3 length: 13 residues. From germline, CDR1 is MNHEY and CDR2 SMNVEV (reference sequence). The V end was cut by 1 base, the J end by 3 bases, with 6 bases between. The CDR3 protein is CASSLWGKETQYF. The CDR3, as DNA: TGTGCCAGCAGTTTATGGGGCAAAGAGACCCAGTACTTC.

The chain couples TRBV27 to TRBJ2-1; 8 bases line up with TRBD2. V lost 5 bases and J lost 7; bases outside the gene matches: 4. The CDR3 loop spans 13 amino acids. Germline V gene sequence: CDR1 MNHEY, CDR2 SMNVEV (reference sequence). The DNA for the CDR3 is TGTGCCAGCAGTACGGGACTAGTAAATGAGCAGTTCTTC. This sequence encodes CASSTGLVNEQFF.

CDR3: CASPGLRENTGELFF. The CDR3 DNA sequence: TGTGCCAGCCCGGGGTTGAGGGAGAACACCGGGGAGCTGTTTTTT. The rearrangement links TRBV7-8 to TRBJ2-2, with TRBD2 as a possible D gene (5 bases). From germline, CDR1 is SGHVS and CDR2 FQNEAQ. Trimming took off 8 bases at V and 1 base at J, with 14 bases between the two ends. The CDR3 extends over 15 amino acids.

Comments on this clone: One end of the junction does not line up with germline, which may come from a read error. The V and J genes are TRBV27 and TRBJ2-3; D not certain. Germline CDR1 and CDR2: MNHEY and SMNVEV (reference sequence). The CDR3 contains 14 residues. The CDR3 nucleotides are TGTGCCAGCGGTTTATTCCCCCTGGCGGATACGCAGTATTTT. It codes for CASGLFPLADTQYF.

This clone has only one observation. The chain employs TRBV6-6 and TRBJ1-4, with D unclear. This CDR3 is 16 amino acids long. CDR1 and CDR2 (germline): MNHNY, SVGAGI (reference sequence). V shed 4 bases and J shed 5 bases, with 17 bases lying between them. The CDR3, as DNA: TGTGCCAGCAGTTCTGGTCTGACCCAAAAGAATGAAAAACTGTTTTTT. Its translation: CASSSGLTQKNEKLFF.

CDR3 in DNA: TGTGCCAGCAGTGATCTACCCGGGGAGCTGTTTTTT. Translating gives CASSDLPGELFF. The V and J genes are TRBV2 and TRBJ2-2; no definite D call. Germline V gives CDR1 SNHLY, CDR2 FYNNEI. The CDR3 contains 12 residues. The V and J ends lost 3 bases and 6 bases respectively, with 5 bases between them.

This rearrangement joins TRBV5-1 to TRBJ2-2, with TRBD1 identical over 10 bases. Germline assignment: CDR1 SGHRS and CDR2 YFSETQ. CDR3 length equals 16 residues. Unmatched junction bases numbered 9, after V lost 5 bases and J lost 5 bases. CDR3 DNA sequence: TGCGCCAGCAGTTCTGATTGGACAGGGGGGACCGGGGAGCTGTTTTTT. Encoded protein: CASSSDWTGGTGELFF.

This chain uses TRBV19 with TRBJ2-7; 8 bases agree with TRBD1. The germline CDR1 and CDR2 sequences are LNHDA and SQIVND (reference sequence). V shed 3 bases and J 5 bases; nucleotides not matched to a gene: 6. The CDR3 is 14 residues long. DNA of the CDR3: TGTGCCAGTAGTATCGCAGGGGGCCGAAACGAGCAGTACTTC. Its protein is CASSIAGGRNEQYF.

This chain uses TRBV27 with TRBJ2-3, with D possibly matching TRBD1 (6 bases). V was pared by 7 bases and J by 3 bases, with 14 bases between. The CDR3 contains 14 residues. CDR1 MNHEY and CDR2 SMNVEV come from the germline V gene (reference sequence). The CDR3 bases are TGTGCCAGCATTCGGCAGGGGCGGACAGATACGCAGTATTTT. This translates into CASIRQGRTDTQYF.

The J gene is TRBJ2-1, the V gene TRBV27, with D unresolved. Germline loops: CDR1 MNHEY, CDR2 SMNVEV (reference sequence). The CDR3 is 15 amino acids. V lost 6 bases, J lost 2 bases, and 14 bases lay in between. Here the CDR3 DNA reads TGTGCCAGCAGACCCAGTGCCGGGCCCTACAATGAGCAGTTCTTC. The encoded protein is CASRPSAGPYNEQFF.

V gene TRBV6-5 combines with J gene TRBJ2-3, with 7 bases aligning to TRBD2. The CDR3 has 15 residues. Germline CDR1 and CDR2: MNHEY and SVGAGI. V lost 0 bases, J lost 0 bases, and 0 bases stayed unmatched. The CDR3, as DNA: TGTGCCAGCAGTTACTCCGGGGGGAGCACAGATACGCAGTATTTT. This gives the protein CASSYSGGSTDTQYF.

This clone has just one count. The chain joins TRBV19 to TRBJ1-2; D unclear. The CDR3 contains 11 residues. The germline V gene encodes CDR1 LNHDA and CDR2 SQIVND (reference sequence). With 7 bases removed from V and 6 bases from J, the gap between germline ends came to 9 bases. The CDR3 DNA reads as TGTGCCAGTACGGGGTTTGATGGCTACACCTTC. Translating gives CASTGFDGYTF.

J is TRBJ2-3 and V is TRBV4-1; D unresolved. The V and J ends lost 0 bases and 6 bases respectively, with 7 bases between them. CDR3 length equals 13 residues. The V gene's germline CDR1 is MGHRA and CDR2 YSYEKL. CDR3 nucleotide sequence: TGCGCCAGCAGCCAAGAGGGATGGGATACGCAGTATTTT. It codes for CASSQEGWDTQYF.

The chain recombines TRBV10-1 with TRBJ2-1; no clear D gene. This CDR3 spans 13 amino acids. The V gene lost 3 bases and the J gene lost 9 bases, with 12 bases spanning the gap. Germline CDR1 WNHNN, CDR2 SYGVQD (reference sequence). CDR3: CASSDWESSEQFF. DNA of the CDR3: TGCGCCAGCAGTGATTGGGAATCCAGTGAGCAGTTCTTC.

This clone occurred once. The chain uses TRBV2 and TRBJ2-7; D possibly uses TRBD1 or TRBD2 (5 bases each). Trimming took 3 bases from V and 0 from J, leaving 18 bases between them. Germline CDR1 reads SNHLY; CDR2 reads FYNNEI. The CDR3 runs to 17 residues. The CDR3 here is CASSEVLGARSSYEQYF. The DNA of the CDR3 is TGTGCCAGCAGTGAGGTCCTCGGGGCCCGGAGCTCCTACGAGCAGTACTTC.

This clone was counted a single time. CDR3 region: CASSHRDRGLDGYTF. The DNA for the CDR3 is TGTGCCAGCAGCCACCGGGACAGGGGACTAGATGGCTACACCTTC. V usage is TRBV7-9 and J usage is TRBJ1-2, with 10 bases that match TRBD1. Losses at the gene ends were 5 bases for V and 6 bases for J; bases not matched to a gene: 9. Germline CDR1 SEHNR, CDR2 FQNEAQ (reference sequence). The CDR3 extends over 15 amino acids.

The CDR3 coding sequence is TGTGCCAGCAGCTCGGGGACTAGCAGATCCGGGGAGCTGTTTTTT. It translates to CASSSGTSRSGELFF. This chain connects TRBV28 to TRBJ2-2; 9 nucleotides match TRBD2. Germline V gene lookup returns CDR1 MDHEN and CDR2 SYDVKM. Unmatched junction bases numbered 8, after V lost 6 bases and J lost 6 bases. The CDR3 is made up of 15 amino acids.